The 14 T cell receptor beta chains reported below all come from one sample, sequenced in a study of blood T cell repertoires in COVID-19. The method was immunoSEQ multiplex PCR; TCRdb's version includes in-frame clones alone and lacks a portion of them. The sample comprises approximately 210,000 clones, around 81% of which are singletons, and 0.9% to 0.95% rests with the top ten. The specimen sequenced was peripheral blood. These receptors were taken from a man in his 60s with COVID-19, enrolled during active disease.

This clone came up once. V usage is TRBV5-8 and J usage is TRBJ2-3; 15 bases match TRBD2. After removal of 2 bases from V and 6 bases from J, the junction contained 1 base not matched to a gene. The CDR3 sequence is 15 residues long. Germline V gives CDR1 SGHTS, CDR2 YDEGEE. CDR3 in DNA: TGTGCCAGCAGCTTCGGACTAGCGGGAGGGGATACGCAGTATTTT. This sequence encodes CASSFGLAGGDTQYF. Full variable domain (remainder filled in from reference TRBV5-8 and TRBJ2-3): EAGVTQSPTHLIKTRGQQATLRCSPISGHTSVYWYQQALGLGLQFLLWYDEGEERNRGNFPPRFSGRQFPNYSSELNVNALELEDSALYLCASSFGLAGGDTQYFGPGTRLTVL.

This chain links TRBV9 with TRBJ2-7; TRBD2 is a possible D gene (5 bases). V was trimmed by 0 bases and J by 7 bases, leaving 20 bases between them. Per germline, CDR1 SGDLS and CDR2 YYNGEE. This CDR3 region has 16 residues. CDR3: CASSVAASGPLGEQYF. For the CDR3, the DNA is TGTGCCAGCAGCGTAGCTGCCAGCGGTCCGCTGGGGGAGCAGTACTTC.

The V gene is TRBV9, the J gene TRBJ2-2; D is uncertain. Germline V gene lookup returns CDR1 SGDLS and CDR2 YYNGEE. The CDR3 extends over 16 amino acids. Trimming took 0 bases from V and 1 from J, leaving 10 bases between them. The CDR3 is CASSVDVPGNTGELFF. The CDR3 DNA sequence: TGTGCCAGCAGCGTAGACGTCCCAGGGAACACCGGGGAGCTGTTTTTT.

The chain is built from TRBV29-1 and TRBJ1-1; 11 nucleotides agree with TRBD1. Germline V gene sequence: CDR1 SQVTM, CDR2 ANQGSEA. The junction had 5 bases not matched to a gene; V was cut back by 4 bases and J by 10 bases. This CDR3 region has 12 residues. In nucleotides, the CDR3 is TGCAGCGTTGGGACAGGGGGCCTGGGAGCTTTCTTT. Encoded protein: CSVGTGGLGAFF.

The rearrangement joins TRBV6-6 to TRBJ1-1; the D gene is possibly TRBD1 (5 bases). V shed 0 bases and J shed 7 bases, with 6 bases lying between them. The CDR3 extends over 12 amino acids. CDR1 and CDR2 from the germline V gene are MNHNY and SVGAGI (reference sequence). CDR3 sequence (DNA): TGTGCCAGCAGTTACTCGACAGATGAAGCTTTCTTT. This translates into CASSYSTDEAFF.

The chain carries TRBV7-2 and TRBJ1-5; weak D call: TRBD1 (6 bases). Looked up from germline, CDR1 is SGHTA and CDR2 is FQGNSA. The CDR3 has 15 amino acids. Deletions cut 4 bases from V and 5 bases from J, with 15 bases between. CDR3 DNA: TGTGCCAGCAGCTCCAGTGGGACACGGCATCAGCCCCAGCATTTT. It encodes CASSSSGTRHQPQHF.

The chain couples TRBV7-2 to TRBJ2-1; 8 bases are shared with TRBD2. Trimming removed 4 bases from V and 7 bases from J; junction bases left unmatched: 6. The CDR3 spans 14 residues. Germline loops: CDR1 SGHTA, CDR2 FQGNSA. The CDR3 here is CASSWGSGGNEQFF. The CDR3 DNA follows: TGTGCCAGCAGCTGGGGGAGCGGGGGAAATGAGCAGTTCTTC.

The gene calls are TRBV4-3 and TRBJ1-6; D remains unclear. Germline V gene data show CDR1 as LGHNA and CDR2 as YSLEER. The V end was cut by 1 base, the J end by 6 bases, with 10 bases between. The CDR3 runs to 15 residues. For the CDR3, the DNA is TGCGCCAGCAGCCAAGTAGAAGGAGGTAATTCACCCCTCCACTTT. Residues: CASSQVEGGNSPLHF.

The rearrangement links TRBV6-4 to TRBJ1-3, with TRBD1 identical over 9 bases. Germline V CDR1 and CDR2: MRHNA, SNTAGT. The CDR3 totals 18 residues. V gave up 4 bases and J gave up 4 bases; unmatched junction bases: 14. The CDR3 region is CASSAETGGGMSGNTIYF. The CDR3 bases are TGTGCCAGCAGTGCTGAAACAGGGGGCGGGATGTCCGGAAACACCATATATTTT.

V gene TRBV7-2 combines with J gene TRBJ1-1, with 7 bases lining up with TRBD1. The V gene end was trimmed by 7 bases and the J gene end by 0 bases; junction bases not matched to a gene: 8. Germline-derived CDR1 and CDR2 are SGHTA and FQGNSA. This CDR3 comprises 15 residues. The CDR3 loop is CASNARGRMNTEAFF. Written as DNA, the CDR3 is TGTGCCAGCAACGCGAGGGGGCGGATGAACACTGAAGCTTTCTTT.

This chain links TRBV12-5 with TRBJ2-1, with D possibly being TRBD2 (6 bases). Germline V gene sequence: CDR1 LGHNT, CDR2 FRNRAP. This CDR3 is built from 13 residues. V lost 7 bases and J lost 8, with 15 bases in between. CDR3 loop: CASAPSGGDEQFF. CDR3 coding DNA: TGTGCTAGTGCCCCCTCGGGCGGGGATGAGCAGTTCTTC.

The chain joins TRBV5-6 to TRBJ2-4; D may be TRBD2 (6 bases). Germline CDR1 SGHDT, CDR2 YYEEEE. V dropped 4 bases and J dropped 9 bases, with 26 bases sitting between them. The CDR3 spans 17 residues. The CDR3 sequence is CASSRRVERALRGIQYF. CDR3 in DNA: TGTGCCAGCAGCAGACGCGTCGAGCGGGCTCTGCGCGGCATTCAGTACTTC.

The chain is built from TRBV10-3 and TRBJ2-2, with TRBD1 identical over 7 bases. V was clipped by 5 bases and J by 4 bases; unmatched bases: 7. The germline V gene has CDR1 ENHRY and CDR2 SYGVKD. The CDR3 totals 15 residues. This chain's CDR3 is CAISPGGIGTGELFF. CDR3 coding DNA: TGTGCCATCAGTCCAGGGGGAATTGGCACCGGGGAGCTGTTTTTT.

This clone is a singleton in its sample. The genes are TRBV5-1 and TRBJ1-1; 9 bases line up with TRBD1. CDR1 is SGHRS, CDR2 YFSETQ, per germline. This CDR3 region has 15 residues. V shed 0 bases, J shed 9 bases, and the junction held 9 bases outside the gene matches. The CDR3 loop reads CASSLEQGAIRKAFF. Here the CDR3 DNA reads TGCGCCAGCAGCTTGGAACAGGGGGCCATCAGGAAAGCTTTCTTT.